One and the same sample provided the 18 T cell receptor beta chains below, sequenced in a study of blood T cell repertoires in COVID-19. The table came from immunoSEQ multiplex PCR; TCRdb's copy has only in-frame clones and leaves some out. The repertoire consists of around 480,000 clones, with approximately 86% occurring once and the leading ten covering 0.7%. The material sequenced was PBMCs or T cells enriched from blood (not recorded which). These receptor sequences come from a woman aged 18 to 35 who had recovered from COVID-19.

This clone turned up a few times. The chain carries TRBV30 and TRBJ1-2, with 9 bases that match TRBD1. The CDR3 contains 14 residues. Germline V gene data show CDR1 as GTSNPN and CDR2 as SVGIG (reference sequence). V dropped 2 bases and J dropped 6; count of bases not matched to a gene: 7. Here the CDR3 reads CAWSLDRGIHGYTF. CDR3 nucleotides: TGTGCCTGGAGTCTGGACAGGGGAATTCATGGCTACACCTTC.

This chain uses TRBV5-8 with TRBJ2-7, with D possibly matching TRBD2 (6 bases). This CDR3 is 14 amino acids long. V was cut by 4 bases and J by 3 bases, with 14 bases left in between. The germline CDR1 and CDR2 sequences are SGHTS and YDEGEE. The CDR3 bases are TGTGCCAGCAGCGACGACCTCGGGAGCTACGAGCAGTACTTC. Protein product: CASSDDLGSYEQYF.

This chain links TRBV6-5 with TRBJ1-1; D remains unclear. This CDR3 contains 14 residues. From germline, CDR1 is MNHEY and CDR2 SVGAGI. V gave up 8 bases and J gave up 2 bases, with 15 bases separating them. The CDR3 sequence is CASGSPRINTEAFF. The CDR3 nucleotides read TGTGCCAGCGGTAGTCCCAGGATAAACACTGAAGCTTTCTTT.

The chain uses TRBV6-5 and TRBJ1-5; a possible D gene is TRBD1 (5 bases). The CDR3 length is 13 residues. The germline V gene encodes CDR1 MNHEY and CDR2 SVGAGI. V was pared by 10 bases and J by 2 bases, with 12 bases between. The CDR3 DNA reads TGTGCCACCGGGCGGGGCGGCAATCAGCCCCAGCATTTT. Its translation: CATGRGGNQPQHF.

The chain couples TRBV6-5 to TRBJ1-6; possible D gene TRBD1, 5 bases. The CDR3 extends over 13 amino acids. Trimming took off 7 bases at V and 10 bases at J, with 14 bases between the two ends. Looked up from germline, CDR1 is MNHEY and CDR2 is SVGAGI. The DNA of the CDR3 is TGTGCCAGCAACCCAATCCAGGGATCACCCCTCCACTTT. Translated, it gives CASNPIQGSPLHF.

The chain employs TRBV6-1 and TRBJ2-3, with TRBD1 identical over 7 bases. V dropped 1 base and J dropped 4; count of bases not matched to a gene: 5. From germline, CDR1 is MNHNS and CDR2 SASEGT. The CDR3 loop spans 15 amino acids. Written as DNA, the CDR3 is TGTGCCAGCAGTGAAGGAGGGACAGTGGCAGATACGCAGTATTTT. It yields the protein CASSEGGTVADTQYF.

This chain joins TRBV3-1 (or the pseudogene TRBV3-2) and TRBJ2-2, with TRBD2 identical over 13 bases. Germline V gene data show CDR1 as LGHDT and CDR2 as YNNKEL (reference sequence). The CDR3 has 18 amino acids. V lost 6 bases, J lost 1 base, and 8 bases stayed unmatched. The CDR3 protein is CASSPGLAGFRNTGELFF. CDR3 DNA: TGTGCCAGCAGTCCGGGACTAGCGGGGTTTAGGAACACCGGGGAGCTGTTTTTT.

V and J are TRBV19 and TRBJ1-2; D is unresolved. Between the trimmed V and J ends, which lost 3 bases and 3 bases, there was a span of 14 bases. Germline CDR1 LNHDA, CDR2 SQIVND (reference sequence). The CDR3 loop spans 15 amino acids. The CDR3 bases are TGTGCCAGTAGTATTGATGTGGAGGTTGACTATGGCTACACCTTC. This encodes CASSIDVEVDYGYTF.

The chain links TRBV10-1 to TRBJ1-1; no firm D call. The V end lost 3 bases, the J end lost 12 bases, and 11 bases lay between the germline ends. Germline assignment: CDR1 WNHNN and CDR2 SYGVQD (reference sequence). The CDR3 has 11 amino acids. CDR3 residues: CASSDGPNTFF. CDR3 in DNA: TGCGCCAGCAGTGATGGGCCTAACACTTTCTTT.

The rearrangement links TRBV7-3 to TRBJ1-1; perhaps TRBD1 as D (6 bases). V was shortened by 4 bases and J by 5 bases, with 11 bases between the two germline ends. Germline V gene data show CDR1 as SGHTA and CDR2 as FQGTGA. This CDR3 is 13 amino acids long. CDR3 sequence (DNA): TGTGCCAGCAGCTCCGGACAGCAGACTGAAGCTTTCTTT. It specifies CASSSGQQTEAFF.

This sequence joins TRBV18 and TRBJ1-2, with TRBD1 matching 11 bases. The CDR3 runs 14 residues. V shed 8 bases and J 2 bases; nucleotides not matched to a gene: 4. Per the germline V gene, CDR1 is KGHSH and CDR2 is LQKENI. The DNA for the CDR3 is TGTGCCAGCCAGGACAGGGGGCAAAACTATGGCTACACCTTC. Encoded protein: CASQDRGQNYGYTF.

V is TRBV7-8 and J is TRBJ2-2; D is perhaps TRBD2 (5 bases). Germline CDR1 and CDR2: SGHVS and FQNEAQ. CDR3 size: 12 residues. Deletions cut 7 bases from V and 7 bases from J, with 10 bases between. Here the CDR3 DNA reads TGTGCCAGCAACGTTCGGGGCGGGGAGCTGTTTTTT. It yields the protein CASNVRGGELFF.

The CDR3 loop reads CASSWAVEAFF. Written as DNA, the CDR3 is TGTGCCAGCAGTTGGGCAGTTGAAGCTTTCTTT. The V call is TRBV2, the J call TRBJ1-1; D not certain. V was shortened by 5 bases and J by 7 bases, with 8 bases between the two germline ends. This CDR3 has 11 residues. CDR1 and CDR2 (germline): SNHLY, FYNNEI. Variable domain in full (rest from reference TRBV2 and TRBJ1-1): EPEVTQTPSHQVTQMGQEVILRCVPISNHLYFYWYRQILGQKVEFLVSFYNNEISEKSEIFDDQFSVERPDGSNFTLKIRSTKLEDSAMYFCASSWAVEAFFGQGTRLTVV.

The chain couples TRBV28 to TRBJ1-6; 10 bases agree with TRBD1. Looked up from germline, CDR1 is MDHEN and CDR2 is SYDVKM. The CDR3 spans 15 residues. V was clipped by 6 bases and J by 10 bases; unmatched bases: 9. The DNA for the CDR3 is TGTGCCAGCAGGGGAGACAGGGGGCGGATCTCACCCCTCCACTTT. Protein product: CASRGDRGRISPLHF.

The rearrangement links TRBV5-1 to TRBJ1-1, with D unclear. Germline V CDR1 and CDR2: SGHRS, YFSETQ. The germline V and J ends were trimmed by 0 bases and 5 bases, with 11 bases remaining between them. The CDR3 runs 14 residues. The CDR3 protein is CASSLGGVRTEAFF. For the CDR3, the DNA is TGCGCCAGCAGCTTGGGCGGGGTTAGGACTGAAGCTTTCTTT. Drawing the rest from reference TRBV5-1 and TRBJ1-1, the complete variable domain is KAGVTQTPRYLIKTRGQQVTLSCSPISGHRSVSWYQQTPGQGLQFLFEYFSETQRNKGNFPGRFSGRQFSNSRSEMNVSTLELGDSALYLCASSLGGVRTEAFFGQGTRLTVV.

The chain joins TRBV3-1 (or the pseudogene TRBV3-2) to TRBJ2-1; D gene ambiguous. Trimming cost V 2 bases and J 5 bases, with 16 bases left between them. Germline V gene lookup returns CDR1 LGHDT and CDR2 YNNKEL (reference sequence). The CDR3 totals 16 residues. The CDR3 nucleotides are TGTGCCAGCAGCCAACTTGGGCAGGCAAGTAACAATGAGCAGTTCTTC. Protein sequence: CASSQLGQASNNEQFF.

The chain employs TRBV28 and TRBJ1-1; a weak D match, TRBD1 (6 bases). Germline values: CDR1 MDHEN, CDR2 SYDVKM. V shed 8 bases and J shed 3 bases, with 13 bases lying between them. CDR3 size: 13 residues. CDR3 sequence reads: CASVSQGDTEAFF. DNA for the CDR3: TGTGCCAGCGTCTCACAGGGTGACACTGAAGCTTTCTTT. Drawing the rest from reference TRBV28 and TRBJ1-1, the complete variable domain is DVKVTQSSRYLVKRTGEKVFLECVQDMDHENMFWYRQDPGLGLRLIYFSYDVKMKEKGDIPEGYSVSREKKERFSLILESASTNQTSMYLCASVSQGDTEAFFGQGTRLTVV.

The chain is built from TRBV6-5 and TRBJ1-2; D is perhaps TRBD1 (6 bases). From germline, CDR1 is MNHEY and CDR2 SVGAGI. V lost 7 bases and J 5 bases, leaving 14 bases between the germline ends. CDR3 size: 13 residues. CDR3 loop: CASKRGAGYGYTF. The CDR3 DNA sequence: TGTGCCAGCAAACGGGGGGCGGGGTATGGCTACACCTTC.